Below are 2 T cell receptor beta chains sequenced from a single sample in a study of brain T cells in children with intractable seizures. Sequenced by immunoSEQ multiplex PCR; TCRdb stores in-frame clones only, minus some. The sample holds about 340,000 clones, about 93% seen once. Time point specified: blood from clinic visit 5 months post-surgery; TSC patient then seizure free. The source was peripheral blood, collected less than 6 months after surgery. These receptors all come from a boy younger than two with tuberous sclerosis and intractable seizures.

This chain links TRBV6-6 with TRBJ2-2, with 7 bases fitting TRBD1. There are 15 residues in the CDR3. The ends lost 0 bases at V and 5 bases at J; junction bases unmatched: 3. Germline-derived CDR1 and CDR2 are MNHNY and SVGAGI (reference sequence). In nucleotides, the CDR3 is TGTGCCAGCAGTTACTCGACAGGGCGGACCGGGGAGCTGTTTTTT. Translated: CASSYSTGRTGELFF.

The rearrangement links TRBV3-1 (or the pseudogene TRBV3-2) to TRBJ1-1; D gene unclear. Trimming removed 1 base from V and 3 bases from J, with 6 bases in between. Germline V gene data show CDR1 as LGHDT and CDR2 as YNNKEL (reference sequence). The CDR3 is 13 residues long. The CDR3 protein is CASSQGEDTEAFF. CDR3 sequence (DNA): TGTGCCAGCAGCCAAGGGGAGGACACTGAAGCTTTCTTT.